This T cell receptor beta chain was sequenced in a study of human versus mouse CDR3 diversity and MHC coevolution. Study-wide points: Compared with mice, human CDR3s carried more deletions and insertions on average. Roughly 6 MHC II alleles selected the human T cells.

On this clone: As yet, its antigen is unknown.

Libraries were prepared by immunoSEQ multiplex PCR; TCRdb keeps only in-frame clonotypes and omits some of them. The sample includes roughly 80,000 clones, 90% to 95% of them seen just once. With 0 bases removed from V and 0 bases from J, the gap between germline ends came to 8 bases. This CDR3 is 15 amino acids long. Germline loops: CDR1 KGHSH, CDR2 LQKENI. Sorting isolated naive CD4 T cells lacking CD45RO and expressing CD62L. The sequenced sample was naive CD4+ T cells from blood. Subset here: CD45RO-negative CD62L-positive naive CD4 T cells. The chain joins TRBV18 to TRBJ1-1; no clear D. This clonotype originated in a person aged 30 to 69 in good health. The CDR3 bases are TGTGCCAGCTCACCACCCCGCGGAGTGAACACTGAAGCTTTCTTT. Its protein product is CASSPPRGVNTEAFF.